Shown below are 20 T cell receptor beta chains from a single sample sequenced in a study of blood T cell repertoires in COVID-19. Sequencing was performed with immunoSEQ multiplex PCR; in TCRdb, only in-frame clones are kept and a portion is missing. Here the sample spans 200,000 to 250,000 clones, around nine tenths being singletons. Source material: peripheral blood. These TCRs come from a man in his fifties or sixties with acute or convalescent COVID-19.

The rearrangement uses TRBV21-1 and TRBJ1-6. TRBV21-1 constitutes a pseudogene. The CDR3 covers 17 residues. The CDR3 loop reads CASSSPHHWGDNSPLHF. CDR3 DNA sequence: TGTGCCAGCAGCAGCCCCCACCATTGGGGGGATAATTCACCCCTCCACTTT.

The chain uses TRBV5-1 and TRBJ2-1; TRBD2 agrees at 11 bases. Per the germline V gene, CDR1 is SGHRS and CDR2 is YFSETQ. The CDR3 covers 16 residues. The trim removed 0 bases at V and 4 bases at J, leaving 3 bases unmatched. DNA for the CDR3: TGCGCCAGCAGCTTGGCACCTAGCGGGGGGTACAATGAGCAGTTCTTC. Its translation: CASSLAPSGGYNEQFF. Based on the CDR3 plus reference TRBV5-1 and TRBJ2-1, the full variable domain is KAGVTQTPRYLIKTRGQQVTLSCSPISGHRSVSWYQQTPGQGLQFLFEYFSETQRNKGNFPGRFSGRQFSNSRSEMNVSTLELGDSALYLCASSLAPSGGYNEQFFGPGTRLTVL.

The V and J genes are TRBV6-5 and TRBJ1-1, with D maybe TRBD1 (6 bases). This CDR3 is 14 amino acids long. Trimming shortened V by 5 bases and J by 3 bases, and 13 bases separated the two germline ends. Germline-derived CDR1 and CDR2 are MNHEY and SVGAGI. CDR3 in amino acids: CASSQQGGDTEAFF. DNA for the CDR3: TGTGCCAGCAGTCAACAGGGAGGGGACACTGAAGCTTTCTTT.

The chain couples TRBV6-5 to TRBJ2-7, with 10 bases lining up with TRBD1. J was trimmed by 8 bases and V by 2 bases; bases with no gene match: 9. From germline, CDR1 is MNHEY and CDR2 SVGAGI. This CDR3 region has 15 residues. The CDR3 bases are TGTGCCAGCAGTTACACGACAGGGGGCGTAGGTCAGCAGTACTTC. It translates to CASSYTTGGVGQQYF.

The chain uses TRBV7-2 and TRBJ2-1; TRBD2 matches at 12 bases. Germline V gene lookup returns CDR1 SGHTA and CDR2 FQGNSA. The CDR3 length is 15 residues. V shed 2 bases and J 7 bases; nucleotides not matched to a gene: 3. The CDR3 sequence: CASSLLAGGRNEQFF. CDR3 in DNA: TGTGCCAGCAGCTTACTAGCGGGGGGGCGGAATGAGCAGTTCTTC.

As DNA, the CDR3 is TGTGCCAGCAGCTCCGAGGGGAACACTGAAGCTTTCTTT. This encodes CASSSEGNTEAFF. This chain joins TRBV7-3 and TRBJ1-1, with D uncertain. The CDR3 runs 13 residues. The germline V gene has CDR1 SGHTA and CDR2 FQGTGA. Deletions cut 4 bases from V and 1 base from J, with 7 bases between.

By sample share, this clone is medium-sized. The J gene is TRBJ1-6, the V gene TRBV14; possibly TRBD1 for D (6 bases). CDR3 length: 18 amino acids. CDR1 is SGHDN, CDR2 FVKESK, per germline. V gave up 0 bases and J gave up 5 bases, with 17 bases separating them. Here the CDR3 DNA reads TGTGCCAGCAGCCAAGAGGTCGGCAGGGGCGCTAATAATTCACCCCTCCACTTT. Translating gives CASSQEVGRGANNSPLHF. The variable domain in full, completed from reference TRBV14 and TRBJ1-6, reads EAGVTQFPSHSVIEKGQTVTLRCDPISGHDNLYWYRRVMGKEIKFLLHFVKESKQDESGMPNNRFLAERTGGTYSTLKVQPAELEDSGVYFCASSQEVGRGANNSPLHFGNGTRLTVT.

This chain connects TRBV28 to TRBJ1-2, with D possibly TRBD1 on 5 matching bases. Germline V lookup: CDR1 MDHEN, CDR2 SYDVKM. The CDR3 extends over 18 amino acids. V was cut by 4 bases and J by 5 bases, with 26 bases left in between. Written as DNA, the CDR3 is TGTGCCAGCAGTTCTATAGGAGGGCAGGGCGGAAAACTTTATGGCTACACCTTC. Protein product: CASSSIGGQGGKLYGYTF.

Comments on this clone: No DNA is shown, since the ends of the CDR3 on it are uncertain; the CDR3 is the one TCRdb lists. This rearrangement joins TRBV21-1 to TRBJ2-6; the table's D call of TRBD2 was not tested on the DNA. TRBV21-1 is described as a pseudogene. Both ends counted, the CDR3 spans 21 residues. The CDR3 reads CASSKAGRAPAVGTGANVLTF.

This chain joins TRBV7-3 and TRBJ2-1; tentatively, D is TRBD2 (6 bases). V lost 3 bases and J 4 bases, leaving 13 bases between the germline ends. The germline gives CDR1 SGHTA, CDR2 FQGTGA. CDR3 length: 15 residues. CDR3 bases: TGTGCCAGCAGCTTGGCCCTGGGGGGTTACAATGAGCAGTTCTTC. The encoded protein is CASSLALGGYNEQFF.

This chain connects TRBV2 to TRBJ1-1; tentative D call: TRBD1 (5 bases). The CDR3 runs 12 residues. The ends were cut back, 8 bases at V and 5 bases at J, with 12 bases in the middle. CDR1 and CDR2 (germline): SNHLY, FYNNEI. CDR3 bases: TGTGCCAGCCGCGAACAGGAGACTGAAGCTTTCTTT. It translates to CASREQETEAFF.

This clone was seen a handful of times. The chain recombines TRBV19 with TRBJ1-1; 8 positions agree with TRBD1. Looked up from germline, CDR1 is LNHDA and CDR2 is SQIVND (reference sequence). Trimming at V came to 4 bases and at J to 4 bases, leaving 8 bases not matched to a gene. The CDR3 sequence is 15 residues long. The CDR3 nucleotides read TGTGCCAGTAGTACCCGACAGGGGATGGGCACTGAAGCTTTCTTT. Translation gives CASSTRQGMGTEAFF.

The table lists this clone with a count of one. The J gene is TRBJ1-6, the V gene TRBV19; TRBD1 matches 11 bases. CDR3 length: 14 amino acids. V shed 10 bases and J 6 bases; nucleotides not matched to a gene: 5. Germline lookup yields CDR1 LNHDA and CDR2 SQIVND (reference sequence). CDR3 sequence: CATRTGGFNSPLHF. The CDR3 nucleotides read TGTGCCACCAGGACAGGGGGCTTTAATTCACCCCTCCACTTT. Drawing the rest from reference TRBV19 and TRBJ1-6, the complete variable domain is DGGITQSPKYLFRKEGQNVTLSCEQNLNHDAMYWYRQDPGQGLRLIYYSQIVNDFQKGDIAEGYSVSREKKESFPLTVTSAQKNPTAFYLCATRTGGFNSPLHFGNGTRLTVT.

The rearrangement joins TRBV9 to TRBJ2-1, with D possibly TRBD2 on 5 matching bases. Germline V gene data show CDR1 as SGDLS and CDR2 as YYNGEE. Between the trimmed V and J ends, which lost 4 bases and 4 bases, there was a span of 15 bases. CDR3 length: 15 amino acids. The CDR3 loop reads CASSRGGVLYNEQFF. DNA for the CDR3: TGTGCCAGCAGCCGGGGTGGGGTCCTTTACAATGAGCAGTTCTTC. Looking up the rest from reference TRBV9 and TRBJ2-1 gives the full variable domain: DSGVTQTPKHLITATGQRVTLRCSPRSGDLSVYWYQQSLDQGLQFLIQYYNGEERAKGNILERFSAQQFPDLHSELNLSSLELGDSALYFCASSRGGVLYNEQFFGPGTRLTVL.

This chain links TRBV11-2 with TRBJ2-5; TRBD2 agrees at 15 bases. CDR1 is SGHAT and CDR2 is FQNNGV in the germline V gene. Trimming took 5 bases from V and 1 from J; bases not matched to a gene: 5. The CDR3 contains 17 residues. Here the CDR3 DNA reads TGTGCCAGCAGCACCGGGACTAGCGGGGGGACCCAAGAGACCCAGTACTTC. Translating it yields CASSTGTSGGTQETQYF.

The V and J genes are TRBV5-1 and TRBJ1-6; 7 bases are shared with TRBD1. There are 15 residues in the CDR3. Germline trimming cut 2 bases from V and 7 bases from J; bases unmatched to any gene: 6. CDR1 is SGHRS and CDR2 is YFSETQ in the germline V gene. CDR3 nucleotides: TGCGCCAGCAGCTTAGGGACAGCCAGGAATTCACCCCTCCACTTT. It yields the protein CASSLGTARNSPLHF.

This chain links TRBV5-1 with TRBJ2-5, with D tentatively TRBD2 (5 bases). Germline V gene lookup returns CDR1 SGHRS and CDR2 YFSETQ. CDR3 length: 15 amino acids. V was cut by 4 bases and J by 4 bases, with 17 bases left in between. CDR3 protein: CASSLSHGVGETQYF. The CDR3 DNA is TGCGCCAGCAGCCTGAGCCACGGGGTGGGAGAGACCCAGTACTTC.

A single count supports this clone. The chain combines TRBV10-3 with TRBJ2-1, with D perhaps matching TRBD1 (5 bases). CDR1 ENHRY and CDR2 SYGVKD come from the germline V gene. With 6 bases removed from V and 0 bases from J, the gap between germline ends came to 12 bases. This CDR3 region has 15 residues. In nucleotides, the CDR3 is TGTGCCATCAGCACAGACAGCTACTCCTACAATGAGCAGTTCTTC. Its translation is CAISTDSYSYNEQFF.

V is TRBV7-2 and J is TRBJ2-7; 8 nucleotides agree with TRBD1. The length of the CDR3 is 14 residues. From germline, CDR1 is SGHTA and CDR2 FQGNSA. Unmatched junction bases numbered 0, after V lost 2 bases and J lost 0 bases. The CDR3 loop reads CASSLTGGSYEQYF. As DNA, the CDR3 is TGTGCCAGCAGCTTAACAGGGGGCTCCTACGAGCAGTACTTC.

CDR3 nucleotides: TGTGCCAGCTGCGACAGGGACAATTCACCCCTCCACTTT. Translation: CASCDRDNSPLHF. V gene TRBV5-4 combines with J gene TRBJ1-6; 7 bases line up with TRBD1. The CDR3 spans 13 residues. CDR1 and CDR2 from the germline V gene are SGHNT and YYREEE (reference sequence). Germline trimming cut 7 bases from V and 7 bases from J; bases unmatched to any gene: 5. Using reference TRBV5-4 and TRBJ1-6 for the parts outside the CDR3, the full variable domain is ETGVTQSPTHLIKTRGQQVTLRCSSQSGHNTVSWYQQALGQGPQFIFQYYREEENGRGNFPPRFSGLQFPNYSSELNVNALELDDSALYLCASCDRDNSPLHFGNGTRLTVT.